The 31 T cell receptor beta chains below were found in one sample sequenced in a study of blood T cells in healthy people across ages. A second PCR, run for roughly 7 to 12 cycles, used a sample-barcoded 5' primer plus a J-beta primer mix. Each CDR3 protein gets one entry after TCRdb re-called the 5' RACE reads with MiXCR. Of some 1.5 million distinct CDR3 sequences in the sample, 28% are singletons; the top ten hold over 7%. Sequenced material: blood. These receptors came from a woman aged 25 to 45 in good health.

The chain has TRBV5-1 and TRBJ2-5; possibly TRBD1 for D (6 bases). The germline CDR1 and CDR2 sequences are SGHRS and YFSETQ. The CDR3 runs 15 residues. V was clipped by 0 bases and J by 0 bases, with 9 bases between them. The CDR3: CASSLEGTYQETQYF. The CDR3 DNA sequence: TGCGCCAGCAGCTTGGAAGGGACATACCAAGAGACCCAGTACTTC.

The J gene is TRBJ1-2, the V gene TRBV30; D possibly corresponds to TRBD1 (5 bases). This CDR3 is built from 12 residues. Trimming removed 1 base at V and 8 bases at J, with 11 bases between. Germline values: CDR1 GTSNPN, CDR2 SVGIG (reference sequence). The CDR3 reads CAWSEGTGGYTF. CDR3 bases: TGTGCCTGGAGTGAGGGGACGGGGGGCTACACCTTC.

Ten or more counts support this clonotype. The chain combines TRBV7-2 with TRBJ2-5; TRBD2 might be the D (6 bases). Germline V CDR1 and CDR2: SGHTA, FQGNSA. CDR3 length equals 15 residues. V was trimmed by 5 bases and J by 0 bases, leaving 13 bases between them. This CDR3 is CASSPRGWNQETQYF. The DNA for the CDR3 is TGTGCCAGCAGCCCGCGGGGTTGGAACCAAGAGACCCAGTACTTC.

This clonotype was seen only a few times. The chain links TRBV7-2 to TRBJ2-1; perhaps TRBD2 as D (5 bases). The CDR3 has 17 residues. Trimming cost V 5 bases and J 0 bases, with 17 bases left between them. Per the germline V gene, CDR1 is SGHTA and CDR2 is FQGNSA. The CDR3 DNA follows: TGTGCCAGCAGCGCCCGCGGTCGGACTCACTCCTACAATGAGCAGTTCTTC. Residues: CASSARGRTHSYNEQFF. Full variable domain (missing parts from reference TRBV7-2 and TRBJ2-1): GAGVSQSPSNKVTEKGKDVELRCDPISGHTALYWYRQSLGQGLEFLIYFQGNSAPDKSGLPSDRFSAERTGGSVSTLTIQRTQQEDSAVYLCASSARGRTHSYNEQFFGPGTRLTVL.

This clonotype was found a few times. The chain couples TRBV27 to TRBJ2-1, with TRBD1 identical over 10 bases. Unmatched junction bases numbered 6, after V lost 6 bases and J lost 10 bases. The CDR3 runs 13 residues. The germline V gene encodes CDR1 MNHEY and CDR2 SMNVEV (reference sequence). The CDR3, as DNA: TGTGCCAGCAGGGGACAGGGGAGGTACGAGCAGTTCTTC. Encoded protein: CASRGQGRYEQFF.

The CDR3 nucleotides read TGTGCCAGCTCACCGGGGACAGACCTTAGGCCCCAGCATTTT. It is translated as CASSPGTDLRPQHF. V and J are TRBV18 and TRBJ1-5, with 7 bases aligning to TRBD1. J lost 9 bases, V lost 3 bases, and 8 bases had no gene match. The germline V gene encodes CDR1 KGHSH and CDR2 LQKENI. This CDR3 contains 14 residues.

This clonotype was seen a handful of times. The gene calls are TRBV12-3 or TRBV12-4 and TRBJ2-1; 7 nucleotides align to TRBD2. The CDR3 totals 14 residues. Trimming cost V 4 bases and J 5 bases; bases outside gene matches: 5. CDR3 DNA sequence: TGTGCCAGCAGTTCCCCGGCGGGGGACAATGAGCAGTTCTTC. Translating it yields CASSSPAGDNEQFF.

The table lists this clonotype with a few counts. The CDR3 DNA follows: TGTGCCATCGTAGCGGGGGGTTACAATGAGCAGTTCTTC. Protein: CAIVAGGYNEQFF. The chain couples TRBV10-3 to TRBJ2-1, with TRBD2 identical over 10 bases. The J segment lost 4 bases and the V segment lost 8 bases, leaving 2 bases of the junction unmatched. This CDR3 is built from 13 residues. Germline CDR1 reads ENHRY; CDR2 reads SYGVKD.

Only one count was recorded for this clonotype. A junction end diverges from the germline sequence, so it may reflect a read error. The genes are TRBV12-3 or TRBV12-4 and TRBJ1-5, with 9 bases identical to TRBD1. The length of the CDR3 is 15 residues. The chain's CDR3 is CASSSGQGSNQPRHF. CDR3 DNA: TGTGCCAGCAGTTCGGGACAGGGATCCAATCAGCCCCGGCATTTT.

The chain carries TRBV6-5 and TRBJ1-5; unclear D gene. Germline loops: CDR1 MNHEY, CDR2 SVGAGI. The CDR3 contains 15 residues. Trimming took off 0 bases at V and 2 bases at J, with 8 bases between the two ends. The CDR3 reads CASSYSLGGNQPQHF. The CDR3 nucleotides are TGTGCCAGCAGTTACTCCCTCGGGGGCAATCAGCCCCAGCATTTT.

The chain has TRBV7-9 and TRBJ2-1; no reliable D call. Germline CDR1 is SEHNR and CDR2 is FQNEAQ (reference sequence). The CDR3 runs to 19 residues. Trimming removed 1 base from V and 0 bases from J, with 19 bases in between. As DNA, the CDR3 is TGTGCCAGCAGCTTAGGAGGCGTCACCCATTCGAGCTCCTACAATGAGCAGTTCTTC. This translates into CASSLGGVTHSSSYNEQFF.

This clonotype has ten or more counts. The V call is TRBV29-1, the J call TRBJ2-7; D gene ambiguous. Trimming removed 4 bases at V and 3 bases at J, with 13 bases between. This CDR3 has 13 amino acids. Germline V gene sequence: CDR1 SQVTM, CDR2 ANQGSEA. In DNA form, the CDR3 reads TGCAGCGTTGCCCTGACTCTCAACTACGAGCAGTACTTC. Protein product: CSVALTLNYEQYF.

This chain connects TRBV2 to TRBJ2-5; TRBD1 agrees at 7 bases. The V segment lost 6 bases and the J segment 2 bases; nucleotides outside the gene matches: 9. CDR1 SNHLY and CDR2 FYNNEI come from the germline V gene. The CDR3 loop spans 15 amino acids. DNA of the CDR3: TGTGCCAGCAGCGGGCAGGGACAGAGGCAAGAGACCCAGTACTTC. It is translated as CASSGQGQRQETQYF.

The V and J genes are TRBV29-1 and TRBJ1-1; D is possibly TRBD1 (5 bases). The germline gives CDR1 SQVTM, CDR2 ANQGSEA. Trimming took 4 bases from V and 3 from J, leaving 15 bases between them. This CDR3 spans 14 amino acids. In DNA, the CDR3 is TGCAGCGTTGCGCGGGACGGTGAGGACACTGAAGCTTTCTTT. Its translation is CSVARDGEDTEAFF.

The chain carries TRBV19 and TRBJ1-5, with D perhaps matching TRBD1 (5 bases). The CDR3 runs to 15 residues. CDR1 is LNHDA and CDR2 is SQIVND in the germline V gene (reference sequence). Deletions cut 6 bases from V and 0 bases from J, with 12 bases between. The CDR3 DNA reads TGTGCCAGTAGCTCCCGGGACGGTAGCAATCAGCCCCAGCATTTT. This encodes CASSSRDGSNQPQHF.

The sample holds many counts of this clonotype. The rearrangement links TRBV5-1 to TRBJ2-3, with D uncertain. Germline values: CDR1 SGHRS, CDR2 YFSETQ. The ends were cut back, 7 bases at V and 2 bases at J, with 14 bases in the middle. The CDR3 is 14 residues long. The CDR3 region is CASLRAPDTDTQYF. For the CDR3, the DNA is TGCGCCAGCCTACGAGCCCCGGACACAGATACGCAGTATTTT.

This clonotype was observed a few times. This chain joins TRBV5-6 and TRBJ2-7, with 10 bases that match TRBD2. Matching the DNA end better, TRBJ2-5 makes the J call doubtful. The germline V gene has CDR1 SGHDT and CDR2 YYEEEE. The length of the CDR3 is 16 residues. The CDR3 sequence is CASSPVSGGAGETQYF. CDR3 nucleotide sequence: TGTGCCAGCAGCCCCGTAAGCGGGGGGGCGGGAGAGACCCAGTACTTC.

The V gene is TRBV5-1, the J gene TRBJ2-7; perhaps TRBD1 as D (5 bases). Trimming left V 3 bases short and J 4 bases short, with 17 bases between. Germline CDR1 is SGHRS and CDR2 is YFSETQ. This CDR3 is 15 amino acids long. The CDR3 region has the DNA TGCGCCAGCAGCTACAGACAGACGGCTACTTACGAGCAGTACTTC. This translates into CASSYRQTATYEQYF. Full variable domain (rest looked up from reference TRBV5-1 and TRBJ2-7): KAGVTQTPRYLIKTRGQQVTLSCSPISGHRSVSWYQQTPGQGLQFLFEYFSETQRNKGNFPGRFSGRQFSNSRSEMNVSTLELGDSALYLCASSYRQTATYEQYFGPGTRLTVT.

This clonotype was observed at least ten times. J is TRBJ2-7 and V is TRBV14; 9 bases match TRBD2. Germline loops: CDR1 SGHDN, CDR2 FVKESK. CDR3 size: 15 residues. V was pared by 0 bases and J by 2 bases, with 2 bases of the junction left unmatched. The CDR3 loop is CASSQEAGGPYEQYF. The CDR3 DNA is TGTGCCAGCAGCCAAGAGGCGGGAGGGCCCTACGAGCAGTACTTC.

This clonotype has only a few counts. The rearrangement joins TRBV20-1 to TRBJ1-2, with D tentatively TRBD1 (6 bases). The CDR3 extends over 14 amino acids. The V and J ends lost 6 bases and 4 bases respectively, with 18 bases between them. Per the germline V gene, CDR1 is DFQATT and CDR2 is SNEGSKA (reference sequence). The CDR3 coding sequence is TGCAGTGCGCGAAATGACAGGAGCGGCTATGGCTACACCTTC. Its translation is CSARNDRSGYGYTF.

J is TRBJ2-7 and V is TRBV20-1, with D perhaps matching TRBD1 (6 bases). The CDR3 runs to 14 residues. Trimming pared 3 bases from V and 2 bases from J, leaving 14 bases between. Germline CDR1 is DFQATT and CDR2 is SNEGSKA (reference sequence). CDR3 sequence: CSASDARQAYEQYF. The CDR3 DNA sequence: TGCAGTGCTAGTGATGCCCGACAGGCCTACGAGCAGTACTTC.

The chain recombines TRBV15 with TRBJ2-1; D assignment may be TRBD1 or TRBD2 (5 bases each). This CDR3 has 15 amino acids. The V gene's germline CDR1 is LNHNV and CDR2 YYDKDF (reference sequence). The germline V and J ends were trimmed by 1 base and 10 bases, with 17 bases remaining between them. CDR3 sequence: CATSRAWVPGDEQFF. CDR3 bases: TGTGCCACCAGCAGAGCTTGGGTCCCTGGGGACGAGCAGTTCTTC.

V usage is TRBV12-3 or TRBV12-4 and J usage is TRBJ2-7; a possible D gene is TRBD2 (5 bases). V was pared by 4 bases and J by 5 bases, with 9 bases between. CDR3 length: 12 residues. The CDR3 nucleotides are TGTGCCAGCAGTTCGGGGTCCCACGAGCAGTACTTC. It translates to CASSSGSHEQYF.

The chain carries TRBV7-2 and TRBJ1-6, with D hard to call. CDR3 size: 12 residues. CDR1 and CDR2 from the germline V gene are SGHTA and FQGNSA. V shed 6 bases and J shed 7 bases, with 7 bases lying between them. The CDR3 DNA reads TGTGCCAGCAGATCCCAGAATTCACCCCTCCACTTT. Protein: CASRSQNSPLHF.

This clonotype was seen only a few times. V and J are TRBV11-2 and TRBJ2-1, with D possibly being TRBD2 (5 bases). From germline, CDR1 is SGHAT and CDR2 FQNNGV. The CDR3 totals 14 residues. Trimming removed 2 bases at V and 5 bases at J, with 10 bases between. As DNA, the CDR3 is TGTGCCAGCAGCTTACCCGGACTTGACAATGAGCAGTTCTTC. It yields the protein CASSLPGLDNEQFF. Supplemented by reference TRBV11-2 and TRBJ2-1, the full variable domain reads EAGVAQSPRYKIIEKRQSVAFWCNPISGHATLYWYQQILGQGPKLLIQFQNNGVVDDSQLPKDRFSAERLKGVDSTLKIQPAKLEDSAVYLCASSLPGLDNEQFFGPGTRLTVL.

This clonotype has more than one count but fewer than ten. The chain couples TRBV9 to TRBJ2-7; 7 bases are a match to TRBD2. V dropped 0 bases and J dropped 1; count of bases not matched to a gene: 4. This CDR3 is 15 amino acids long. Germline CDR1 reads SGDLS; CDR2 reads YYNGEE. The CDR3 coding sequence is TGTGCCAGCAGCGTAGAATCTAGCGGATCCTACGAGCAGTACTTC. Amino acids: CASSVESSGSYEQYF. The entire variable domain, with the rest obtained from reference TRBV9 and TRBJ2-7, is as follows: DSGVTQTPKHLITATGQRVTLRCSPRSGDLSVYWYQQSLDQGLQFLIQYYNGEERAKGNILERFSAQQFPDLHSELNLSSLELGDSALYFCASSVESSGSYEQYFGPGTRLTVT.

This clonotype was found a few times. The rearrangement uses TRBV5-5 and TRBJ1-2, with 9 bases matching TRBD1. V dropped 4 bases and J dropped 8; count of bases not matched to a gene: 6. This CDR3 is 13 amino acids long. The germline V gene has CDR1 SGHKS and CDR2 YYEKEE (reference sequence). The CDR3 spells CASSTQGARGYTF. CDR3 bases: TGTGCCAGCAGCACACAGGGGGCGCGGGGCTACACCTTC.

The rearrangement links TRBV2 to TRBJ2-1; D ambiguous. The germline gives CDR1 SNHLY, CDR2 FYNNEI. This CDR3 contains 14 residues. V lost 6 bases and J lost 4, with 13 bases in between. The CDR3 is CASSPVEGYNEQFF. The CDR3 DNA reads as TGTGCCAGCAGCCCCGTGGAAGGTTACAATGAGCAGTTCTTC.

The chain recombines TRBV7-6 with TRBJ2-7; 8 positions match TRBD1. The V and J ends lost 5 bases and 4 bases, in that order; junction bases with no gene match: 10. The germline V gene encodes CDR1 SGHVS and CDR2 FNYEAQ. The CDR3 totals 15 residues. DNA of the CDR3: TGTGCCAGCAGCGCAGGGACAGGTCCTTTTTACGAGCAGTACTTC. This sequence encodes CASSAGTGPFYEQYF.

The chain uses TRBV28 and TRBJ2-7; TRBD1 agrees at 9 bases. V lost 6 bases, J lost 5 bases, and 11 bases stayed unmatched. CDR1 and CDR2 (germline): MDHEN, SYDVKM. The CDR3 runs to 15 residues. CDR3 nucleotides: TGTGCCAGCAGAAGATCCGGGACAGGGCGACACGAGCAGTACTTC. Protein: CASRRSGTGRHEQYF.

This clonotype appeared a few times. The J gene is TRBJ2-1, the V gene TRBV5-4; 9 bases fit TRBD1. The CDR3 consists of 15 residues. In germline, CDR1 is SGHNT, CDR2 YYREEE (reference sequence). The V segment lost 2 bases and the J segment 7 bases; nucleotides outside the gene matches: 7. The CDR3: CASSLGQGKLNEQFF. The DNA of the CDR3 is TGTGCCAGCAGCTTAGGACAGGGGAAGCTAAATGAGCAGTTCTTC. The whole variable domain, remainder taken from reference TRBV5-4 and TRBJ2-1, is ETGVTQSPTHLIKTRGQQVTLRCSSQSGHNTVSWYQQALGQGPQFIFQYYREEENGRGNFPPRFSGLQFPNYSSELNVNALELDDSALYLCASSLGQGKLNEQFFGPGTRLTVL.